The 3 T cell receptor beta chains below come from one sample, sequenced in a study of CD8 T cells in Susac syndrome. An input of about 0.45 to 1 ug of RNA was subjected to reverse transcription using random hexamers. TCRdb recomputed calls from the immunoSEQ multiplex PCR reads with MiXCR, one row per CDR3 protein. The table records 300,000 to 350,000 distinct CDR3 sequences, about 91% of them present only once. The specimen was CD4+ T cells from PBMCs. The source of these receptors is a human donor with multiple sclerosis.

This chain connects TRBV29-1 to TRBJ1-3; D possibly corresponds to TRBD1 (6 bases). The CDR3 covers 15 residues. Trimming took off 5 bases at V and 0 bases at J, with 14 bases between the two ends. Germline loops: CDR1 SQVTM, CDR2 ANQGSEA. CDR3 coding DNA: TGCAGCGTTACTTCTCAACAGGGCTCTGGAAACACCATATATTTT. Amino acid sequence: CSVTSQQGSGNTIYF.

This chain connects TRBV25-1 to TRBJ2-1; D is possibly TRBD2 (6 bases). V shed 0 bases and J shed 8 bases, with 11 bases lying between them. This CDR3 is 14 amino acids long. CDR1 MGHDK and CDR2 SYGVNS come from the germline V gene. CDR3: CASSEYKASDEQFF. The CDR3 DNA follows: TGTGCCAGCAGTGAATATAAGGCTAGCGATGAGCAGTTCTTC. Filled out from reference TRBV25-1 and TRBJ2-1, the complete variable domain reads EADIYQTPRYLVIGTGKKITLECSQTMGHDKMYWYQQDPGMELHLIHYSYGVNSTEKGDLSSESTVSRIRTEHFPLTLESARPSHTSQYLCASSEYKASDEQFFGPGTRLTVL.

This chain joins TRBV14 and TRBJ2-7; D call uncertain. The CDR3 sequence is 13 residues long. From germline, CDR1 is SGHDN and CDR2 FVKESK. Trimming left V 6 bases short and J 1 base short, with 10 bases between. This chain's CDR3 is CASSPRRSYEQYF. The CDR3 nucleotides are TGTGCCAGCAGTCCCCGAAGGTCCTACGAGCAGTACTTC.